This T cell receptor beta chain was obtained from a study of cytomegalovirus exposure and HLA in healthy donors. Overall study: Genetic ancestry analysis placed under 90% of the 398 donors that were genotyped in the Caucasian-associated cluster. General study results and limits: A later analysis found that most CMV-associated TCR beta chains appeared HLA-restricted. In vitro testing confirmed a few CMV-associated chains as specific for CMV antigens. The HLA-A and HLA-B alleles of most subjects were reportedly predicted accurately from TCR beta sequences.

Trimming pared 3 bases from V and 3 bases from J, leaving 11 bases between. CDR3 size: 13 residues. Germline-derived CDR1 and CDR2 are SQVTM and ANQGSEA. The PCR contained 60 Vbeta and 13 Jbeta primers. Assay: immunoSEQ multiplex PCR; the TCRdb copy retains only in-frame clones and omits some. The table records about 150,000 clones, 70% to 85% of them present only once. Details on this clone: What it recognizes is unknown.

Source material: PBMCs. The receptor was derived from a young man in good health and CMV-seronegative. The V gene is TRBV29-1, the J gene TRBJ1-1; D is unresolved. The CDR3 DNA follows: TGCAGCGTTGAGCCCGGGTCGGACACTGAAGCTTTCTTT. Its protein product is CSVEPGSDTEAFF. Variable domain in full (rest from reference TRBV29-1 and TRBJ1-1): SAVISQKPSRDICQRGTSLTIQCQVDSQVTMMFWYRQQPGQSLTLIATANQGSEATYESGFVIDKFPISRPNLTFSTLTVSNMSPEDSSIYLCSVEPGSDTEAFFGQGTRLTVV.